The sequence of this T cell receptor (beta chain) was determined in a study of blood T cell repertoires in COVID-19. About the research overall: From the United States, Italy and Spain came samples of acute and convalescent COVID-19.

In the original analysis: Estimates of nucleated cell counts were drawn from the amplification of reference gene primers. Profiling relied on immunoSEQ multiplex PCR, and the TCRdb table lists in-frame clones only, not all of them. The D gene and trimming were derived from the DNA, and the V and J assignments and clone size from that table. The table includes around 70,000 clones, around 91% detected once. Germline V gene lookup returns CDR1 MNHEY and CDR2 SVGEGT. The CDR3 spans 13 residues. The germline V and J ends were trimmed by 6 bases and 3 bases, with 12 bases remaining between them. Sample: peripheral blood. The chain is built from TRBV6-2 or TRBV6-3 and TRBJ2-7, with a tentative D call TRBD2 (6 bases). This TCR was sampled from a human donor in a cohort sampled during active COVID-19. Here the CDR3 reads CASSRDFYYEQYF. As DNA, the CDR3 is TGTGCCAGCAGCCGGGACTTCTACTACGAGCAGTACTTC.